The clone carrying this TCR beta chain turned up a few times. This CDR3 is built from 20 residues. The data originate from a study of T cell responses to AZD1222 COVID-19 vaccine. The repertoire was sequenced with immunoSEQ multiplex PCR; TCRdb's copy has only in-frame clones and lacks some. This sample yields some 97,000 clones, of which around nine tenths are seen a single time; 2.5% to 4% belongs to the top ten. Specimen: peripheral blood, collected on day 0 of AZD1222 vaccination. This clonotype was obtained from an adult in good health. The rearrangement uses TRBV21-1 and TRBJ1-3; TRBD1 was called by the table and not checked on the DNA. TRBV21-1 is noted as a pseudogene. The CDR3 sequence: CASSPRMGKALPVSGNTIYF. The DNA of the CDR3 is TGTGCCAGCAGCCCACGAATGGGCAAAGCTCTACCCGTTTCTGGAAACACCATATATTTT.